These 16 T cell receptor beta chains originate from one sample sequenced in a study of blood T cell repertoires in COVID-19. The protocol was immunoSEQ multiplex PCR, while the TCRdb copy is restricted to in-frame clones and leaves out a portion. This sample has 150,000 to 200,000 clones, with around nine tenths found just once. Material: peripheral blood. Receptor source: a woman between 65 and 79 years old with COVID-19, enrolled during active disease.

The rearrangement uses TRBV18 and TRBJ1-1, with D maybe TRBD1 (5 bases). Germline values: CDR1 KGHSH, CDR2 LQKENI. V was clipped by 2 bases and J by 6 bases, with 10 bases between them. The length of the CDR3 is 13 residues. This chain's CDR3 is CASSPSREPEAFF. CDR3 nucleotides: TGTGCCAGCTCACCAAGCAGGGAACCTGAAGCTTTCTTT.

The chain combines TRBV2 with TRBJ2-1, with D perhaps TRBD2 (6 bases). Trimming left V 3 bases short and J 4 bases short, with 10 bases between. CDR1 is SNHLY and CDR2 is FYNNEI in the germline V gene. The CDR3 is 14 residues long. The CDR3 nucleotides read TGTGCCAGCAGTGAGGGACTGGAATACAATGAGCAGTTCTTC. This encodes CASSEGLEYNEQFF.

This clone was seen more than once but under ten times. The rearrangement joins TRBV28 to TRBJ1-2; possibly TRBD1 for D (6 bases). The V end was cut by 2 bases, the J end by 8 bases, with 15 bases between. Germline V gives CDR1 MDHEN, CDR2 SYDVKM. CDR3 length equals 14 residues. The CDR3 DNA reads TGTGCCAGCAGTTTAAGGGGGGGCTCGTGGGGCTACACCTTC. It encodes CASSLRGGSWGYTF.

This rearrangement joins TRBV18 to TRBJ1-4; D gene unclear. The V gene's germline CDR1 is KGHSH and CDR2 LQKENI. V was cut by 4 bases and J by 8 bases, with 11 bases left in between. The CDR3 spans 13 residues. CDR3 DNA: TGTGCCAGCTCACTCTGGAGGGAGGAAAAACTGTTTTTT. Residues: CASSLWREEKLFF.

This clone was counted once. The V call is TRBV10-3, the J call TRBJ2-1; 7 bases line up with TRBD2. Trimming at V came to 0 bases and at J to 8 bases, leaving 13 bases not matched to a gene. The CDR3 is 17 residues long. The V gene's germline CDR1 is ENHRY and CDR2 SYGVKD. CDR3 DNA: TGTGCCATCAGTGAGTCCCGGTCCAGCGGGGAGTTCGATGAGCAGTTCTTC. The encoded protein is CAISESRSSGEFDEQFF.

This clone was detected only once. CDR3 sequence: CASSQPTGDLSYEQYF. Written as DNA, the CDR3 is TGTGCCAGCAGCCAGCCCACAGGGGACCTCTCCTACGAGCAGTACTTC. The rearrangement uses TRBV4-2 and TRBJ2-7; TRBD1 matches at 7 bases. Per germline, CDR1 LGHNA and CDR2 YNFKEQ. The CDR3 is 16 amino acids. V was pared by 3 bases and J by 0 bases, with 8 bases of the junction left unmatched.

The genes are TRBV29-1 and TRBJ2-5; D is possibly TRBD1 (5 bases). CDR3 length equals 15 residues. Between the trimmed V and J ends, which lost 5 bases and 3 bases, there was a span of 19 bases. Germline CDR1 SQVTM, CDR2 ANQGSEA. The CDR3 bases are TGCAGCGTTAGTTTTTTTGTGGGGCTAAAAGAGACCCAGTACTTC. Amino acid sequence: CSVSFFVGLKETQYF. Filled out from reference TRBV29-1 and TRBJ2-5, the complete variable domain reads SAVISQKPSRDICQRGTSLTIQCQVDSQVTMMFWYRQQPGQSLTLIATANQGSEATYESGFVIDKFPISRPNLTFSTLTVSNMSPEDSSIYLCSVSFFVGLKETQYFGPGTRLLVL.

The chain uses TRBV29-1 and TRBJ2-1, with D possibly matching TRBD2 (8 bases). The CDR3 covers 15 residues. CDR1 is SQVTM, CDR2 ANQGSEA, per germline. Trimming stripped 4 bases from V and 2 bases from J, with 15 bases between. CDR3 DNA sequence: TGCAGCGTTGCGACAGGGACTAGACCCTACAATGAGCAGTTCTTC. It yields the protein CSVATGTRPYNEQFF.

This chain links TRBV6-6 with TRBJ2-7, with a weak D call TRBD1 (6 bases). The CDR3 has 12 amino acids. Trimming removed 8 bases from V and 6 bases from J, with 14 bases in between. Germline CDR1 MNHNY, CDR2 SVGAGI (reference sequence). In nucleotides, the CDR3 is TGTGCCAGCCACCAACAGGGTCGCGAGCAGTACTTC. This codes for CASHQQGREQYF.

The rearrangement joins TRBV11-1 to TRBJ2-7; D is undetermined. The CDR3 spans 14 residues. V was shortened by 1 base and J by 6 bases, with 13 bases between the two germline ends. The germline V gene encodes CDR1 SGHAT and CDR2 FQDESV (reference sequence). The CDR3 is CASSLGLEAGEQYF. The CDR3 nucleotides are TGTGCCAGCAGCTTAGGTCTAGAGGCCGGCGAGCAGTACTTC.

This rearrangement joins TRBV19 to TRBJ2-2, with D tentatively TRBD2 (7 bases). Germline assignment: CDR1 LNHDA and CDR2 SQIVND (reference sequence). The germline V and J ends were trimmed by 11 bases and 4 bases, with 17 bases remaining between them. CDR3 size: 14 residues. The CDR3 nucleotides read TGTGCCGGGGGGCGGGAGCATGGCACCGGGGAGCTGTTTTTT. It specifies CAGGREHGTGELFF.

CDR3 sequence: CASSLSGGTDTQYF. The CDR3 nucleotides are TGCGCCAGCAGCTTGTCAGGGGGGACAGATACGCAGTATTTT. The chain employs TRBV5-1 and TRBJ2-3; TRBD1 is a possible D gene (7 bases). The CDR3 is 14 residues long. Germline V gives CDR1 SGHRS, CDR2 YFSETQ. V shed 1 base and J shed 3 bases, with 9 bases lying between them.

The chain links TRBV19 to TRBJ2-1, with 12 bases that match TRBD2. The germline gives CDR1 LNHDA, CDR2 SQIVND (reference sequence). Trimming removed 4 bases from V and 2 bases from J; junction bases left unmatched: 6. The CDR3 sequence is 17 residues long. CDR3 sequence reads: CASSKGTSGPTYNEQFF. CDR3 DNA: TGTGCCAGTAGTAAGGGGACTAGCGGGCCAACCTACAATGAGCAGTTCTTC.

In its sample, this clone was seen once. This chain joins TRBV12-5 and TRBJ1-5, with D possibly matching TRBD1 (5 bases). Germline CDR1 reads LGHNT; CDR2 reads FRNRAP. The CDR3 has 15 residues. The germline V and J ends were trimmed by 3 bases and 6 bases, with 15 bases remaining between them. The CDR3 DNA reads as TGTGCTAGTGGTTTCGGCAGGGATTCGGGTCAGCCCCAGCATTTT. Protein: CASGFGRDSGQPQHF. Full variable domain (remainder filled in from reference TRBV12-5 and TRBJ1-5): DARVTQTPRHKVTEMGQEVTMRCQPILGHNTVFWYRQTMMQGLELLAYFRNRAPLDDSGMPKDRFSAEMPDATLATLKIQPSEPRDSAVYFCASGFGRDSGQPQHFGDGTRLSIL.

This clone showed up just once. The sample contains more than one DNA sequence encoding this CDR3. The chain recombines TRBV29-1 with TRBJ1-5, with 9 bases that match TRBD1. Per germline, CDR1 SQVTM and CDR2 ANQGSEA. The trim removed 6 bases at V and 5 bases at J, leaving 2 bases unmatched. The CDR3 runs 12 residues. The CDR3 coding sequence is TGCAGCGTGGGACAGGGAGATCAGCCCCAGCATTTT. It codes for CSVGQGDQPQHF.

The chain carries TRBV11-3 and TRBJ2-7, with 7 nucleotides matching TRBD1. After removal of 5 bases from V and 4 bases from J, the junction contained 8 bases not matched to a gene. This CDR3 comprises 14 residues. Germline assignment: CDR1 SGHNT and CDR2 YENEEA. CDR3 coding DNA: TGTGCCAGCAGCACACGGGACAGTTTTTACGAGCAGTACTTC. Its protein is CASSTRDSFYEQYF. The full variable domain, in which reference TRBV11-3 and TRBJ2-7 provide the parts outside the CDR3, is EAGVVQSPRYKIIEKKQPVAFWCNPISGHNTLYWYLQNLGQGPELLIRYENEEAVDDSQLPKDRFSAERLKGVDSTLKIQPAELGDSAVYLCASSTRDSFYEQYFGPGTRLTVT.